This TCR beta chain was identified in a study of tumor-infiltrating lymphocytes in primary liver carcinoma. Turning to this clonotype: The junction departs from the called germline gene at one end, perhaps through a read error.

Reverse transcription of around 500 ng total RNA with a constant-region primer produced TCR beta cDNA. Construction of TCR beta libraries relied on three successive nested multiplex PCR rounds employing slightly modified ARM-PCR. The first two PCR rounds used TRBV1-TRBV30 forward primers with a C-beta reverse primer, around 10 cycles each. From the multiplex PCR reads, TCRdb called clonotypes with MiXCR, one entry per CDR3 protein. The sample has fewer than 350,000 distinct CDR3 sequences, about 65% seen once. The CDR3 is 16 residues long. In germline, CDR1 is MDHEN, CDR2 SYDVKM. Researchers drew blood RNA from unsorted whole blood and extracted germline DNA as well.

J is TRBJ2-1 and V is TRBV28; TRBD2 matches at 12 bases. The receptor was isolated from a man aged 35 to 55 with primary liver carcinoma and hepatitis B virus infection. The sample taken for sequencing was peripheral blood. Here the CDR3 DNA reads TGTGCCAACAGTCTCCTAGCGGGAGGGCCCTACAATGAGCAGTTCTTC. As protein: CANSLLAGGPYNEQFF.